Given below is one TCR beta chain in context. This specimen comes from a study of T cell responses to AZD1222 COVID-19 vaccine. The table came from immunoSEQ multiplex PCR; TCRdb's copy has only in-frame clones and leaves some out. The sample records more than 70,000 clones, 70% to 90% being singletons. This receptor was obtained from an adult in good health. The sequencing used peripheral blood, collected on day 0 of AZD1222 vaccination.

Here the CDR3 reads CASTLGQGEGREQFF. The CDR3 DNA reads as TGTGCCAGCACCCTTGGACAGGGGGAGGGTAGGGAGCAGTTCTTC. V is TRBV5-8 and J is TRBJ2-1, with 10 bases aligning to TRBD1. The germline CDR1 and CDR2 sequences are SGHTS and YDEGEE. CDR3 size: 15 residues. The junction had 13 bases not matched to a gene; V was cut back by 6 bases and J by 10 bases.